This T cell receptor beta chain was observed in a study of long-term antiretroviral therapy in people with HIV. General study findings and limits: Control repertoires displayed wider CDR3 length ranges than the HIV repertoires. Relative to transplant donor controls, diversity remained lower despite increasing after ART.

Run at survey level, the immunoSEQ assay was version v3.0. Using immunoSEQ multiplex PCR, the repertoire was profiled, and TCRdb retains in-frame clones only, with some absent. The sample has 7,500 to 10,000 clones; 70% to 90% are singletons. With respect to this clone: Antigen: not known.

The input for sequencing was unsorted PBMCs, taken 0.7 years after starting antiretroviral therapy. The origin of this receptor is a middle-aged man with HIV.

CDR3 bases: TGTGCCAGCAGGCTATTGAGCTCCTACAATGAGCAGTTCTTC. It specifies CASRLLSSYNEQFF. V and J are TRBV27 and TRBJ2-1; D is ambiguous. V gave up 6 bases and J gave up 0 bases, with 9 bases separating them. The CDR3 runs 14 residues. Germline V gene sequence: CDR1 MNHEY, CDR2 SMNVEV (reference sequence).